Shown below are 23 T cell receptor beta chains from a single sample sequenced in a study of molecular identifiers for immune sequencing clone quantification. TCRdb reanalysed the PCR reads using MiXCR and keeps one entry per CDR3 protein. The sample holds tens of thousands of distinct CDR3 sequences; around a quarter are singletons and the top ten take less than 0.85%. The sample consisted of naive CD8+ T cells from blood, with Jurkat cell RNA spiked in. Stated subset: FACS-sorted CD8+CD4-CCR7+CD45RA+ naive T cells. These receptor sequences come from a human donor in good health. Some libraries in this study had Jurkat cell RNA spiked in.

With respect to this clonotype: Just one base apart from a much larger clone, this may be a read error. The chain recombines TRBV7-3 with TRBJ2-3; either TRBD1 or TRBD2 may supply D (5 bases each). Trimming pared 0 bases from V and 4 bases from J, leaving 17 bases between. CDR1 and CDR2 (germline): SGHTA, FQGTGA. The CDR3 sequence is 17 residues long. This CDR3 reads CASSLTGDGCESDTQYF. CDR3 coding DNA: TGTGCCAGCAGCTTAACGGGGGACGGGTGTGAATCAGATACGCAGTATTTT.

CDR3 sequence (DNA): TGTGCCAGCACCCTTGGAGATACGCAGTATTTT. Amino acids: CASTLGDTQYF. The chain carries TRBV25-1 and TRBJ2-3; D remains unclear. Germline V gene sequence: CDR1 MGHDK, CDR2 SYGVNS. This CDR3 region has 11 residues. V was clipped by 7 bases and J by 5 bases, with 7 bases between them.

Comments on this clonotype: Because the CDR3 is missing its conserved closing phenylalanine or tryptophan, this is likely a read error. CDR3 sequence reads: CASSLLPTGEDTEAFL. The CDR3 coding sequence is TGTGCCAGCAGTTTACTACCCACAGGGGAGGACACTGAAGCTTTCTTA. The chain carries TRBV27 and TRBJ1-1; TRBD1 agrees at 7 bases. V dropped 2 bases and J dropped 3; count of bases not matched to a gene: 9. Germline assignment: CDR1 MNHEY and CDR2 SMNVEV (reference sequence). The CDR3 is 16 residues long.

The rearrangement joins TRBV5-4 to TRBJ2-7; D call uncertain. The CDR3 loop spans 13 amino acids. V shed 1 base and J shed 3 bases, with 8 bases lying between them. Germline CDR1 is SGHNT and CDR2 is YYREEE (reference sequence). The CDR3 here is CASSLWTSYEQYF. The CDR3 bases are TGTGCCAGCAGCTTGTGGACCAGCTACGAGCAGTACTTC.

This clonotype was observed at least ten times. This chain links TRBV7-6 with TRBJ2-3, with 9 nucleotides matching TRBD1. The CDR3 extends over 16 amino acids. Per the germline V gene, CDR1 is SGHVS and CDR2 is FNYEAQ. The J segment lost 2 bases and the V segment lost 5 bases, leaving 8 bases of the junction unmatched. CDR3 bases: TGTGCCAGCAGCCCAGGACAGGGGTACCCCACAGATACGCAGTATTTT. This sequence encodes CASSPGQGYPTDTQYF.

On this clonotype itself: A much larger clone lies one base from this, so it may be a read error. This chain's CDR3 is CASSHGQGNQPQHF. CDR3 sequence (DNA): TGTGCCAGCAGTCACGGACAGGGGAATCAGCCCCAGCATTTT. The V call is TRBV27, the J call TRBJ1-5, with 9 nucleotides matching TRBD1. The junction had 3 bases not matched to a gene; V was cut back by 5 bases and J by 4 bases. The CDR3 spans 14 residues. Germline assignment: CDR1 MNHEY and CDR2 SMNVEV (reference sequence).

Of note for this clonotype: This may arise from a read error, as a much more abundant clone is one base away. The V and J genes are TRBV5-4 and TRBJ2-3, with TRBD2 as a possible D gene (7 bases). CDR1 and CDR2 (germline): SGHNT, YYREEE (reference sequence). Deletions cut 0 bases from V and 3 bases from J, with 14 bases between. This CDR3 region has 16 residues. The CDR3 loop reads CASSLELGGVTDTQYF. In nucleotides, the CDR3 is TGTGCCAGCAGCTTGGAACTAGGGGGGGTGACAGATACGCAGTATTTT.

This clonotype has a count of ten or more. The chain carries TRBV7-9 and TRBJ2-5, with D possibly being TRBD2 (5 bases). This CDR3 region has 14 residues. V was cut by 5 bases and J by 1 base, with 11 bases left in between. Germline values: CDR1 SEHNR, CDR2 FQNEAQ (reference sequence). CDR3 in amino acids: CASSTEGTQETQYF. CDR3 nucleotide sequence: TGTGCCAGCAGCACCGAGGGCACCCAAGAGACCCAGTACTTC.

There are many counts of this clonotype. This chain joins TRBV5-1 and TRBJ2-5; D may be TRBD1 (6 bases). The germline V gene has CDR1 SGHRS and CDR2 YFSETQ. The CDR3 covers 14 residues. V was clipped by 4 bases and J by 5 bases, with 15 bases between them. CDR3 amino acids: CASSPGALRETQYF. The CDR3 DNA reads as TGCGCCAGCAGCCCAGGGGCACTTCGGGAGACCCAGTACTTC.

This clonotype appeared many times. V usage is TRBV27 and J usage is TRBJ1-1; D is possibly TRBD1 (6 bases). With 5 bases removed from V and 5 bases from J, the gap between germline ends came to 15 bases. This CDR3 spans 14 amino acids. CDR1 is MNHEY and CDR2 is SMNVEV in the germline V gene (reference sequence). CDR3 DNA: TGTGCCAGCAGTCACCAACAGGGAAGGACTGAAGCTTTCTTT. This sequence encodes CASSHQQGRTEAFF.

This clonotype was counted only a few times. DNA for the CDR3: TGTGCCAGCAGCTTAGGGTCTTTGACCGGGGAGCTGTTTTTT. This translates into CASSLGSLTGELFF. The chain links TRBV7-9 to TRBJ2-2; D not certain. The CDR3 consists of 14 residues. Between the trimmed V and J ends, which lost 1 base and 5 bases, there was a span of 8 bases. Germline CDR1 SEHNR, CDR2 FQNEAQ (reference sequence).

This clonotype was counted a few times. The chain is built from TRBV19 and TRBJ2-7; D perhaps matches TRBD2 (5 bases). The length of the CDR3 is 13 residues. Trimming stripped 10 bases from V and 2 bases from J, with 15 bases between. CDR1 is LNHDA and CDR2 is SQIVND in the germline V gene (reference sequence). The CDR3 spells CATSPGITYEQYF. For the CDR3, the DNA is TGTGCCACCTCCCCGGGGATAACCTACGAGCAGTACTTC.

Concerning this clonotype itself: A much larger clone lies a single base off, so this may be a read error. The chain is built from TRBV3-1 and TRBJ1-1, with a tentative D call TRBD1 (6 bases). Per the germline V gene, CDR1 is LGHDT and CDR2 is YNNKEL (reference sequence). There are 14 residues in the CDR3. The CDR3 region is CASSYGTPDTVAFF. Here the CDR3 DNA reads TGTGCCAGCAGCTACGGGACACCCGACACTGTAGCTTTCTTT.

This clonotype was seen a few times. The chain joins TRBV10-3 to TRBJ2-3; 14 bases are shared with TRBD2. Trimming removed 4 bases from V and 6 bases from J; junction bases left unmatched: 6. The length of the CDR3 is 16 residues. Germline assignment: CDR1 ENHRY and CDR2 SYGVKD. CDR3 sequence (DNA): TGTGCCATCAGTGGCGGACTAGCGGGGGGTGGCGATACGCAGTATTTT. Encoded protein: CAISGGLAGGGDTQYF.

This rearrangement joins TRBV7-6 to TRBJ2-1; TRBD1 aligns across 7 bases. This CDR3 comprises 15 residues. Germline V CDR1 and CDR2: SGHVS, FNYEAQ. V shed 5 bases and J 7 bases; nucleotides not matched to a gene: 11. CDR3 nucleotides: TGTGCCAGCAGCCTCCAGACAGGGACGGGGAATGAGCAGTTCTTC. As protein: CASSLQTGTGNEQFF.

Many counts were recorded for this clonotype. This chain uses TRBV7-9 with TRBJ2-7; 8 nucleotides match TRBD2. This CDR3 is built from 15 residues. V shed 5 bases, J shed 1 base, and the junction held 7 bases outside the gene matches. CDR1 is SEHNR and CDR2 is FQNEAQ in the germline V gene (reference sequence). The CDR3 coding sequence is TGTGCCAGCAGCCAAACTAGCGGAGCTTCCTACGAGCAGTACTTC. It is translated as CASSQTSGASYEQYF.

In this sample, this clonotype turned up many times. The V call is TRBV7-9, the J call TRBJ1-5; possibly TRBD1 for D (5 bases). CDR1 and CDR2 from the germline V gene are SEHNR and FQNEAQ (reference sequence). V lost 7 bases, J lost 6 bases, and 13 bases lay in between. The CDR3 is made up of 13 amino acids. The CDR3 DNA is TGTGCCAGCACACAGGCCGAGGGTCAGCCCCAGCATTTT. Its translation is CASTQAEGQPQHF.

The table lists this clonotype with many counts. This rearrangement joins TRBV7-9 to TRBJ1-1, with 7 nucleotides matching TRBD1. V shed 4 bases, J shed 7 bases, and the junction held 9 bases outside the gene matches. The germline gives CDR1 SEHNR, CDR2 FQNEAQ (reference sequence). The CDR3 runs 14 residues. Here the CDR3 DNA reads TGTGCCAGCAGCTCGGGACCCTGGACAGGTGAAGCTTTCTTT. It yields the protein CASSSGPWTGEAFF.

This sequence joins TRBV7-8 and TRBJ2-3, with D perhaps assigned TRBD1 or TRBD2 (5 bases each). Germline-derived CDR1 and CDR2 are SGHVS and FQNEAQ. The CDR3 covers 16 residues. The V and J ends lost 5 bases and 0 bases respectively, with 15 bases between them. The CDR3 sequence is CASSQKRGPSTDTQYF. The CDR3 bases are TGTGCCAGCAGCCAAAAGAGGGGCCCTAGCACAGATACGCAGTATTTT.

This clonotype was observed a handful of times. The rearrangement joins TRBV19 to TRBJ1-1, with D maybe TRBD1 (6 bases). The CDR3 is 13 residues long. Germline CDR1 reads LNHDA; CDR2 reads SQIVND (reference sequence). V lost 8 bases and J lost 0, with 10 bases in between. The CDR3: CASCRGMNTEAFF. Written as DNA, the CDR3 is TGTGCCAGTTGCAGGGGAATGAACACTGAAGCTTTCTTT.

This clonotype was detected ten times or more. The rearrangement links TRBV30 to TRBJ2-1; D is unclear. Germline values: CDR1 GTSNPN, CDR2 SVGIG (reference sequence). CDR3 length: 11 amino acids. V lost 0 bases, J lost 7 bases, and 4 bases lay in between. The CDR3 sequence is CAWSVTNEQFF. Here the CDR3 DNA reads TGTGCCTGGAGTGTAACTAATGAGCAGTTCTTC.

There are many counts of this clonotype. This chain uses TRBV6-5 with TRBJ1-3; 9 positions match TRBD1. Germline V gene data show CDR1 as MNHEY and CDR2 as SVGAGI. Trimming removed 2 bases from V and 7 bases from J; junction bases left unmatched: 0. The CDR3 runs to 13 residues. The CDR3 sequence: CASSYGTGNTIYF. As DNA, the CDR3 is TGTGCCAGCAGTTACGGGACAGGGAACACCATATATTTT.

This clonotype was counted between two and nine times. The J gene is TRBJ2-2, the V gene TRBV10-3; D ambiguous. The CDR3 has 13 amino acids. V gave up 0 bases and J gave up 6 bases, with 5 bases separating them. The germline CDR1 and CDR2 sequences are ENHRY and SYGVKD. CDR3 amino acids: CAISESNAGELFF. The DNA for the CDR3 is TGTGCCATCAGTGAGTCTAACGCCGGGGAGCTGTTTTTT.